This T cell receptor (beta chain) is from a study of cytomegalovirus exposure and HLA in healthy donors. It was with 60 Vbeta and 13 Jbeta primers that the PCR ran. Profiled with immunoSEQ multiplex PCR; TCRdb holds only in-frame clones, not every one. The repertoire includes around 59,000 clones, approximately 80% of them detected once, and about 1.5% sits in the top ten. The sequenced sample was PBMCs. This TCR was recovered from a human donor in good health.

The CDR3 DNA reads as TGTGCCAGTAGAGAGGGGTCAGGGGGCAAGTACGAGCAGTACTTC. It yields the protein CASREGSGGKYEQYF. The V and J genes are TRBV19 and TRBJ2-5; 8 bases agree with TRBD1. The J call may be wrong; the DNA end is better matched by TRBJ2-7. The CDR3 runs to 15 residues. CDR1 is LNHDA and CDR2 is SQIVND in the germline V gene (reference sequence).